The T cell receptor (beta chain) described here comes from a study of CD8+CD57+ T cells in acquired aplastic anemia. The germline gives CDR1 SNHLY, CDR2 FYNNEI. V dropped 4 bases and J dropped 6 bases, with 16 bases sitting between them. This CDR3 has 15 residues. Profiling that covered TCR beta VDJ and CDR3 relied on genomic DNA as its template. MiXCR, run by TCRdb on the reads, gives a single entry per CDR3 protein. Of about 160,000 distinct CDR3 sequences in the sample, around 52% were seen once. Previously, flow cytometry had revealed CD8+CD57+ cell expansion in the patients chosen for sequencing.

Sequences were obtained from sorted CD4+, CD8+, or CD8+CD57+ T cells (not recorded which) from PBMCs. The V call is TRBV2, the J call TRBJ1-5; D call uncertain. The clonotype comes from a human donor with aplastic anemia. CDR3 loop: CASSGQVPGSQPQHF. CDR3 sequence (DNA): TGTGCCAGCAGTGGCCAGGTACCCGGCAGTCAGCCCCAGCATTTT.